Below are 25 T cell receptor beta chains sequenced from a single sample in a study of blood T cell repertoires in COVID-19. Data came from immunoSEQ multiplex PCR; TCRdb stores just in-frame clones and leaves some out. The sample yields more than 200,000 clones, roughly four fifths seen once. The specimen sequenced was PBMCs or T cells enriched from blood (not recorded which). The receptors here all came from a man aged 55 to 70 who had recovered from COVID-19.

The chain carries TRBV24-1 and TRBJ1-2; perhaps TRBD1 as D (6 bases). Germline V gene data show CDR1 as KGHDR and CDR2 as SFDVKD. Trimming left V 4 bases short and J 8 bases short, with 10 bases between. The CDR3 runs 12 residues. CDR3 sequence reads: CATSDQGTGYTF. The CDR3 DNA sequence: TGTGCCACCAGTGACCAGGGGACAGGCTACACCTTC.

DNA of the CDR3: TGTGCCAGCAGCCCAGACAGGGGGACAGATACGCAGTATTTT. Its translation: CASSPDRGTDTQYF. This chain uses TRBV13 with TRBJ2-3, with TRBD1 matching 9 bases. CDR1 and CDR2 from the germline V gene are PRHDT and FYEKMQ (reference sequence). The trim removed 5 bases at V and 3 bases at J, leaving 3 bases unmatched. This CDR3 spans 14 amino acids.

The chain uses TRBV5-5 and TRBJ1-4; 8 bases align to TRBD1. The V gene's germline CDR1 is SGHKS and CDR2 YYEKEE (reference sequence). The CDR3 consists of 12 residues. J gave up 8 bases and V 5 bases, and 2 bases lay outside the gene matches. CDR3 sequence reads: CASSWDREKLFF. The CDR3 DNA reads as TGTGCCAGCAGTTGGGACAGGGAAAAACTGTTTTTT. The whole variable domain, remainder taken from reference TRBV5-5 and TRBJ1-4, is DAGVTQSPTHLIKTRGQQVTLRCSPISGHKSVSWYQQVLGQGPQFIFQYYEKEERGRGNFPDRFSARQFPNYSSELNVNALLLGDSALYLCASSWDREKLFFGSGTQLSVL.

J is TRBJ1-2 and V is TRBV5-6, with TRBD1 as a possible D gene (5 bases). V was cut by 0 bases and J by 7 bases, with 16 bases left in between. The CDR3 is 15 residues long. The germline gives CDR1 SGHDT, CDR2 YYEEEE. The chain's CDR3 is CASSLGRQRGFGYTF. The CDR3 region has the DNA TGTGCCAGCAGCTTGGGGCGGCAAAGGGGATTTGGCTACACCTTC.

The V gene is TRBV15, the J gene TRBJ2-3; maybe TRBD2 (6 bases). V lost 3 bases, J lost 4 bases, and 14 bases lay in between. Looked up from germline, CDR1 is LNHNV and CDR2 is YYDKDF (reference sequence). The CDR3 extends over 15 amino acids. CDR3 sequence reads: CATSRNPGTADTQYF. CDR3 nucleotides: TGTGCCACCAGCAGGAACCCCGGGACTGCAGATACGCAGTATTTT.

The chain recombines TRBV4-2 with TRBJ1-5, with 9 positions matching TRBD1. V lost 2 bases, J lost 3 bases, and 2 bases stayed unmatched. In germline, CDR1 is LGHNA, CDR2 YNFKEQ. The CDR3 sequence is 15 residues long. In nucleotides, the CDR3 is TGTGCCAGCAGCCAAAGGGACAGGGACAATCAGCCCCAGCATTTT. This codes for CASSQRDRDNQPQHF.

The chain is built from TRBV14 and TRBJ2-7; no clear D. The CDR3 runs 13 residues. The V end was cut by 1 base, the J end by 5 bases, with 9 bases between. CDR1 is SGHDN and CDR2 is FVKESK in the germline V gene. The CDR3 spells CASSQGQVNEQYF. In DNA form, the CDR3 reads TGTGCCAGCAGCCAAGGGCAGGTCAACGAGCAGTACTTC.

The J gene is TRBJ1-5, the V gene TRBV6-1; tentatively, D is TRBD1 (6 bases). Germline values: CDR1 MNHNS, CDR2 SASEGT. CDR3 size: 17 residues. Trimming took 4 bases from V and 2 from J, leaving 18 bases between them. The CDR3 protein is CASSVGGPGSGNQPQHF. DNA of the CDR3: TGTGCCAGCAGTGTGGGGGGGCCCGGGTCAGGCAATCAGCCCCAGCATTTT.

This clone has only a few counts. J is TRBJ2-1 and V is TRBV7-3; 9 nucleotides align to TRBD1. This CDR3 is built from 13 residues. Germline trimming cut 1 base from V and 12 bases from J; bases unmatched to any gene: 4. Germline assignment: CDR1 SGHTA and CDR2 FQGTGA. DNA for the CDR3: TGTGCCAGCAGCTTAAGGGGACAGGGCCCGCAGTTCTTC. Translation gives CASSLRGQGPQFF.

This sequence joins TRBV2 and TRBJ1-6, with a weak D call TRBD1 (6 bases). Trimming removed 3 bases at V and 7 bases at J, with 19 bases between. The germline gives CDR1 SNHLY, CDR2 FYNNEI. CDR3 length: 17 amino acids. The CDR3, as DNA: TGTGCCAGCAGTGATCCACAGGGAACCCTGGGGAATTCACCCCTCCACTTT. As protein: CASSDPQGTLGNSPLHF.

The chain employs TRBV24-1 and TRBJ2-2; D perhaps matches TRBD2 (6 bases). This CDR3 is 13 amino acids long. Germline values: CDR1 KGHDR, CDR2 SFDVKD. Trimming left V 7 bases short and J 5 bases short, with 10 bases between. The CDR3 is CATRFGTTGELFF. DNA of the CDR3: TGTGCCACCAGATTTGGGACTACCGGGGAGCTGTTTTTT.

This clone showed up just once. The chain joins TRBV13 to TRBJ2-1; TRBD2 aligns across 12 bases. Germline V lookup: CDR1 PRHDT, CDR2 FYEKMQ (reference sequence). Trimming at V came to 3 bases and at J to 12 bases, leaving 9 bases not matched to a gene. The CDR3 has 15 residues. This chain's CDR3 is CASSFTSGGTPPQFF. In DNA form, the CDR3 reads TGTGCCAGCAGCTTCACTAGCGGGGGGACCCCACCGCAGTTCTTC.

This sequence joins TRBV19 and TRBJ2-3, with D possibly being TRBD2 (7 bases). Trimming pared 1 base from V and 5 bases from J, leaving 13 bases between. Per germline, CDR1 LNHDA and CDR2 SQIVND (reference sequence). The CDR3 length is 15 residues. The CDR3 region is CASSIGGGAVDTQYF. As DNA, the CDR3 is TGTGCCAGTAGTATAGGAGGGGGGGCTGTAGATACGCAGTATTTT.

The V call is TRBV6-5, the J call TRBJ2-7; 8 nucleotides line up with TRBD1. Germline CDR1 is MNHEY and CDR2 is SVGAGI. This CDR3 has 15 amino acids. With V trimmed by 7 bases and J by 6 bases, 14 bases remained unmatched. The CDR3 nucleotides read TGTGCCAGCAATGTGGCCGAGACAGGGGCGTCCGAGCAGTACTTC. It yields the protein CASNVAETGASEQYF.

The gene calls are TRBV4-1 and TRBJ2-3; 7 bases are shared with TRBD2. The trim removed 0 bases at V and 4 bases at J, leaving 7 bases unmatched. The CDR3 runs to 16 residues. Germline V CDR1 and CDR2: MGHRA, YSYEKL. This CDR3 reads CASSQEELAKADTQYF. The CDR3 region has the DNA TGCGCCAGCAGCCAAGAGGAACTAGCGAAGGCAGATACGCAGTATTTT.

This chain uses TRBV9 with TRBJ1-2; D gene unclear. The V end lost 0 bases, the J end lost 4 bases, and 10 bases lay between the germline ends. The length of the CDR3 is 14 residues. CDR1 and CDR2 from the germline V gene are SGDLS and YYNGEE. CDR3 sequence reads: CASSVGADPYGYTF. CDR3 coding DNA: TGTGCCAGCAGCGTAGGGGCAGACCCCTATGGCTACACCTTC.

This clone was seen a single time. The chain recombines TRBV19 with TRBJ1-6, with TRBD1 matching 8 bases. The CDR3 sequence is 15 residues long. With 6 bases clipped from V and 7 bases from J, the junction kept 8 bases outside the gene matches. Germline-derived CDR1 and CDR2 are LNHDA and SQIVND (reference sequence). The DNA for the CDR3 is TGTGCCAGTAGACAAACCGGGACAGGAAATTCACCCCTCCACTTT. Translating it yields CASRQTGTGNSPLHF.

V gene TRBV21-1 combines with J gene TRBJ1-6; TRBD1 reflects the table's D call only, with no check against the DNA. TRBV21-1 is a pseudogene. The CDR3 has 16 residues. The CDR3 coding sequence is TGTGCCAGCACCCAAAGGGCAACAGGGGGCGATTCACCCCTCCACTTT. It yields the protein CASTQRATGGDSPLHF.

This chain links TRBV4-2 with TRBJ1-3; D uncertain. Germline V gene lookup returns CDR1 LGHNA and CDR2 YNFKEQ. V lost 1 base and J 0 bases, leaving 10 bases between the germline ends. The CDR3 consists of 16 residues. CDR3 nucleotides: TGTGCCAGCAGCCAAGTACCACTGCGCTCTGGAAACACCATATATTTT. Protein product: CASSQVPLRSGNTIYF.

This sequence joins TRBV12-5 and TRBJ1-5; the D is unclear. The CDR3 length is 12 residues. CDR1 is LGHNT, CDR2 FRNRAP, per germline. V lost 3 bases and J lost 5, with 5 bases in between. In DNA, the CDR3 is TGTGCTAGTGGTTTCGGGGATCAGCCCCAGCATTTT. It specifies CASGFGDQPQHF. Looking up the rest from reference TRBV12-5 and TRBJ1-5 gives the full variable domain: DARVTQTPRHKVTEMGQEVTMRCQPILGHNTVFWYRQTMMQGLELLAYFRNRAPLDDSGMPKDRFSAEMPDATLATLKIQPSEPRDSAVYFCASGFGDQPQHFGDGTRLSIL.

This chain joins TRBV6-2 or TRBV6-3 and TRBJ2-2, with D maybe TRBD1 (6 bases). The length of the CDR3 is 15 residues. The V and J ends lost 2 bases and 4 bases respectively, with 11 bases between them. Germline V gives CDR1 MNHEY, CDR2 SVGEGT. Here the CDR3 reads CASSYVVQGTGELFF. CDR3 in DNA: TGTGCCAGCAGTTACGTAGTACAGGGCACCGGGGAGCTGTTTTTT.

This chain uses TRBV7-9 with TRBJ1-2; 8 positions agree with TRBD1. The CDR3 has 15 amino acids. After removal of 3 bases from V and 0 bases from J, the junction contained 3 bases not matched to a gene. Germline V gives CDR1 SEHNR, CDR2 FQNEAQ (reference sequence). CDR3 nucleotides: TGTGCCAGCAGCTTCACAGGGGGGGCTAACTATGGCTACACCTTC. Translation: CASSFTGGANYGYTF.

The genes are TRBV30 and TRBJ1-6; D unclear. The ends were cut back, 0 bases at V and 0 bases at J, with 12 bases in the middle. The CDR3 covers 17 residues. CDR1 GTSNPN and CDR2 SVGIG come from the germline V gene (reference sequence). Here the CDR3 DNA reads TGTGCCTGGAGTGTAAATAAAGAGAGCTCCTATAATTCACCCCTCCACTTT. It specifies CAWSVNKESSYNSPLHF. Together with reference TRBV30 and TRBJ1-6, the CDR3 gives the full variable domain: SQTIHQWPATLVQPVGSPLSLECTVEGTSNPNLYWYRQAAGRGLQLLFYSVGIGQISSEVPQNLSASRPQDRQFILSSKKLLLSDSGFYLCAWSVNKESSYNSPLHFGNGTRLTVT.

CDR3 sequence: CASSPGALADYNEQFF. The DNA for the CDR3 is TGTGCCAGCAGCCCTGGCGCCCTAGCGGACTACAATGAGCAGTTCTTC. The chain combines TRBV7-8 with TRBJ2-1, with TRBD2 matching 7 bases. Germline V CDR1 and CDR2: SGHVS, FQNEAQ. The CDR3 totals 16 residues. The ends lost 5 bases at V and 3 bases at J; junction bases unmatched: 10.

The chain has TRBV24-1 and TRBJ2-5; no clear D gene. Trimming shortened V by 1 base and J by 1 base, and 12 bases separated the two germline ends. The germline V gene has CDR1 KGHDR and CDR2 SFDVKD. CDR3 length: 16 residues. The CDR3 region is CATSDFGLASQETQYF. The CDR3, as DNA: TGTGCCACCAGTGATTTCGGGTTGGCTTCCCAAGAGACCCAGTACTTC.